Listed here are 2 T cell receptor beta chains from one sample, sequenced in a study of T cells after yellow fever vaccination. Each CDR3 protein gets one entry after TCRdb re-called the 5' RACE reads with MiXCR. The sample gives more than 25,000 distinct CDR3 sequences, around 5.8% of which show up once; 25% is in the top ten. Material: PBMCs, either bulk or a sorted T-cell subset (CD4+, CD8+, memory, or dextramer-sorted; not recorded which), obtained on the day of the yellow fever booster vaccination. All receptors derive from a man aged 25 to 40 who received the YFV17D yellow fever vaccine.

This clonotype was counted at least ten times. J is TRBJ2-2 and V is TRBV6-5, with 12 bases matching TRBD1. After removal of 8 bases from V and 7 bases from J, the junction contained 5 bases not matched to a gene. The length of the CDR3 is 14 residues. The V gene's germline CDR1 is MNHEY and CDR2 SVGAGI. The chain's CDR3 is CASGTGGYNGELFF. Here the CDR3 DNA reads TGTGCCAGCGGGACAGGGGGCTATAACGGGGAGCTGTTTTTT.

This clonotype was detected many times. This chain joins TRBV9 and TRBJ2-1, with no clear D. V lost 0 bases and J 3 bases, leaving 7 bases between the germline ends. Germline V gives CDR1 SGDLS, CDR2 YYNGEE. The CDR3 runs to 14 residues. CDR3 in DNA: TGTGCCAGCAGCGTAGGAATCCGCTACAATGAGCAGTTCTTC. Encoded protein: CASSVGIRYNEQFF.